The 25 T cell receptor beta chains presented below share a single source sample, sequenced in a study of blood T cell repertoires in COVID-19. TCRdb's copy holds only in-frame clones and misses some; the assay was immunoSEQ multiplex PCR. The sample comprises 200,000 to 250,000 clones, roughly 86% of which are singletons, and 2.5% to 3.5% rests with the top ten. Sequencing was carried out using peripheral blood. These receptors all come from a woman in her 30s who had recovered from COVID-19.

The chain is built from TRBV6-5 and TRBJ2-7, with a possible D match to TRBD1 (6 bases). Deletions cut 6 bases from V and 1 base from J, with 13 bases between. The CDR3 spans 14 residues. Germline V CDR1 and CDR2: MNHEY, SVGAGI. The CDR3 nucleotides read TGTGCCAGCAGGGCAACAGGGTCGTCCTACGAGCAGTACTTC. Its protein product is CASRATGSSYEQYF.

The gene calls are TRBV5-8 and TRBJ2-3, with 10 bases lining up with TRBD2. From germline, CDR1 is SGHTS and CDR2 YDEGEE. The CDR3 runs 19 residues. The J segment lost 3 bases and the V segment lost 3 bases, leaving 16 bases of the junction unmatched. Here the CDR3 DNA reads TGTGCCAGCAGCTCCGGACTAGCGGAGACGACTAGTAGGACAGATACGCAGTATTTT. Its protein is CASSSGLAETTSRTDTQYF.

V usage is TRBV4-3 and J usage is TRBJ1-1; D call uncertain. The CDR3 extends over 14 amino acids. V shed 1 base and J shed 7 bases, with 13 bases lying between them. The germline gives CDR1 LGHNA, CDR2 YSLEER. The CDR3 DNA reads TGCGCCAGCAGCCAAGCCCAGACAATCAGTGAAGCTTTCTTT. Amino acid sequence: CASSQAQTISEAFF.

This clone appeared a few times. The chain couples TRBV6-2 or TRBV6-3 to TRBJ2-7, with D unclear. Deletions cut 2 bases from V and 6 bases from J, with 11 bases between. The CDR3 is made up of 13 amino acids. Germline V gives CDR1 MNHEY, CDR2 SVGEGT. CDR3: CASSYPTPPEQYF. CDR3 DNA: TGTGCCAGCAGTTACCCGACACCTCCCGAGCAGTACTTC.

The chain couples TRBV6-5 to TRBJ2-7; D is perhaps TRBD1 (6 bases). This CDR3 is 15 amino acids long. V dropped 2 bases and J dropped 5 bases, with 16 bases sitting between them. Germline assignment: CDR1 MNHEY and CDR2 SVGAGI. The CDR3 spells CASSYTGQGAHEQYF. In nucleotides, the CDR3 is TGTGCCAGCAGTTACACAGGGCAGGGAGCCCACGAGCAGTACTTC.

The rearrangement links TRBV4-2 to TRBJ2-4; TRBD1 agrees at 8 bases. The CDR3 spans 17 residues. Trimming took 2 bases from V and 1 from J; bases not matched to a gene: 7. The germline V gene has CDR1 LGHNA and CDR2 YNFKEQ. The CDR3 reads CASSQPQGAGAKNIQYF. DNA for the CDR3: TGTGCCAGCAGCCAACCGCAGGGGGCCGGGGCCAAAAACATTCAGTACTTC.

The V gene is TRBV6-2 or TRBV6-3, the J gene TRBJ2-5, with a tentative D call TRBD1 (6 bases). V dropped 4 bases and J dropped 0 bases, with 18 bases sitting between them. Germline values: CDR1 MNHEY, CDR2 SVGEGT. This CDR3 comprises 17 residues. The CDR3 here is CASSSGVRTGYQETQYF. The DNA for the CDR3 is TGTGCCAGCAGTTCGGGCGTCCGTACAGGGTACCAAGAGACCCAGTACTTC.

The rearrangement joins TRBV6-1 to TRBJ1-6, with 7 bases lining up with TRBD1. From germline, CDR1 is MNHNS and CDR2 SASEGT. The CDR3 sequence is 16 residues long. Unmatched junction bases numbered 7, after V lost 1 base and J lost 7 bases. The CDR3 loop reads CASSEDLGGGNSPLHF. CDR3 in DNA: TGTGCCAGCAGTGAAGATCTCGGAGGGGGCAATTCACCCCTCCACTTT.

The chain links TRBV30 to TRBJ1-1; D not certain. Germline lookup yields CDR1 GTSNPN and CDR2 SVGIG (reference sequence). V lost 0 bases and J lost 0, with 8 bases in between. The CDR3 extends over 14 amino acids. CDR3 sequence reads: CAWSVWGVNTEAFF. The CDR3 bases are TGTGCCTGGAGTGTATGGGGAGTGAACACTGAAGCTTTCTTT. Drawing the rest from reference TRBV30 and TRBJ1-1, the complete variable domain is SQTIHQWPATLVQPVGSPLSLECTVEGTSNPNLYWYRQAAGRGLQLLFYSVGIGQISSEVPQNLSASRPQDRQFILSSKKLLLSDSGFYLCAWSVWGVNTEAFFGQGTRLTVV.

A note on this clone: A read error may account for a junction end that differs from germline. The chain carries TRBV7-3 and TRBJ2-1, with 12 bases that match TRBD2. Germline CDR1 and CDR2: SGHTA and FQGTGA. The CDR3 extends over 17 amino acids. Here the CDR3 reads CASSFPGTSGRNKEQFF. The CDR3 nucleotides read TGTGCCAGCAGCTTCCCCGGGACTAGCGGGCGGAACAAGGAGCAGTTCTTC.

This clone was detected only once. The chain uses TRBV3-1 (or the pseudogene TRBV3-2) and TRBJ2-7; D remains unclear. The germline V gene has CDR1 LGHDT and CDR2 YNNKEL (reference sequence). V was pared by 3 bases and J by 6 bases, with 15 bases between. The CDR3 has 14 residues. The CDR3 DNA reads TGTGCCAGCAGCCACCCCAATGGAGTCTCCGAGCAGTACTTC. It yields the protein CASSHPNGVSEQYF.

The J gene is TRBJ2-2, the V gene TRBV27, with 8 bases matching TRBD2. This CDR3 has 17 amino acids. Germline V gene lookup returns CDR1 MNHEY and CDR2 SMNVEV (reference sequence). V trimming: 2 bases; J trimming: 4 bases; junction bases outside the gene matches: 9. CDR3 sequence reads: CASSLRMRLAGTGELFF. DNA for the CDR3: TGTGCCAGCAGTTTACGAATGAGGCTAGCGGGCACCGGGGAGCTGTTTTTT.

The CDR3 sequence is CASSLSVASYEQYF. CDR3 coding DNA: TGCGCCAGCAGCTTGTCAGTGGCCTCCTACGAGCAGTACTTC. The rearrangement joins TRBV5-1 to TRBJ2-7; D is unclear. Germline V gene sequence: CDR1 SGHRS, CDR2 YFSETQ. Trimming removed 1 base from V and 0 bases from J, with 8 bases in between. The CDR3 consists of 14 residues.

The CDR3, as DNA: TGTGCCATCAGTGACTCCAGACAGGGAGTCACTGAAGCTTTCTTT. Translation: CAISDSRQGVTEAFF. The rearrangement links TRBV10-3 to TRBJ1-1, with 7 bases that match TRBD1. Trimming at V came to 3 bases and at J to 4 bases, leaving 8 bases not matched to a gene. The CDR3 has 15 residues. The germline V gene encodes CDR1 ENHRY and CDR2 SYGVKD.

This clone was recorded once. The chain combines TRBV5-6 with TRBJ1-1, with a possible D match to TRBD1 (5 bases). The CDR3 covers 18 residues. Deletions cut 2 bases from V and 5 bases from J, with 25 bases between. CDR1 and CDR2 (germline): SGHDT, YYEEEE. The chain's CDR3 is CASSLYVYIGLGRTEAFF. The CDR3 DNA reads as TGTGCCAGCAGCTTATATGTTTATATTGGTCTGGGGCGGACTGAAGCTTTCTTT.

This rearrangement joins TRBV2 to TRBJ2-7; TRBD2 matches at 9 bases. With V trimmed by 4 bases and J by 5 bases, 6 bases remained unmatched. Germline loops: CDR1 SNHLY, CDR2 FYNNEI. The CDR3 extends over 14 amino acids. The CDR3 sequence: CASSAGTSIDEQYF. As DNA, the CDR3 is TGTGCCAGCAGTGCCGGGACTAGCATCGACGAGCAGTACTTC.

The chain links TRBV3-1 (or the pseudogene TRBV3-2) to TRBJ1-5; the match to TRBD1 covers 8 bases. Germline V gene sequence: CDR1 LGHDT, CDR2 YNNKEL (reference sequence). The CDR3 runs 14 residues. The trim removed 2 bases at V and 7 bases at J, leaving 4 bases unmatched. CDR3 DNA: TGTGCCAGCAGCCAATGGACAGGGAGCCAGCCCCAGCATTTT. Translating it yields CASSQWTGSQPQHF.

The gene calls are TRBV19 and TRBJ2-1, with D maybe TRBD2 (5 bases). Germline loops: CDR1 LNHDA, CDR2 SQIVND (reference sequence). The CDR3 is 16 amino acids. V lost 5 bases and J lost 3, with 17 bases in between. This CDR3 reads CASSQTVIGGYNEQFF. In DNA form, the CDR3 reads TGTGCCAGTAGTCAGACGGTAATCGGAGGCTACAATGAGCAGTTCTTC.

The chain employs TRBV11-2 and TRBJ1-6; D remains unclear. This CDR3 has 13 residues. V was shortened by 2 bases and J by 9 bases, with 8 bases between the two germline ends. Germline assignment: CDR1 SGHAT and CDR2 FQNNGV. CDR3 region: CASSLRQSSPLHF. In DNA form, the CDR3 reads TGTGCCAGCAGCTTACGCCAGTCTTCACCCCTCCACTTT.

The gene calls are TRBV27 and TRBJ2-5, with D maybe TRBD2 (6 bases). Germline-derived CDR1 and CDR2 are MNHEY and SMNVEV (reference sequence). The ends were cut back, 8 bases at V and 5 bases at J, with 15 bases in the middle. The CDR3 is 13 amino acids. The CDR3 DNA sequence: TGTGCCAGCGGAACTTGGAGGGTTGAGACCCAGTACTTC. Protein product: CASGTWRVETQYF.

This clone is a singleton in its sample. The chain uses TRBV9 and TRBJ1-1, with D perhaps TRBD1 (5 bases). V lost 0 bases to trimming and J lost 1 base, with 16 bases between them. Germline V gene sequence: CDR1 SGDLS, CDR2 YYNGEE. The length of the CDR3 is 17 residues. In nucleotides, the CDR3 is TGTGCCAGCAGCGTAGGGCAGGGTAGAGGTGGGAACACTGAAGCTTTCTTT. Translation: CASSVGQGRGGNTEAFF.

The chain links TRBV5-1 to TRBJ1-2; maybe TRBD1 (5 bases). Germline V gene lookup returns CDR1 SGHRS and CDR2 YFSETQ. The germline V and J ends were trimmed by 0 bases and 6 bases, with 15 bases remaining between them. This CDR3 comprises 15 residues. In DNA, the CDR3 is TGCGCCAGCAGCTTGGATGGGGGAAGGAGGGATGGCTACACCTTC. Translation gives CASSLDGGRRDGYTF.

The chain carries TRBV30 and TRBJ1-1, with 8 positions matching TRBD1. The ends lost 2 bases at V and 0 bases at J; junction bases unmatched: 8. The length of the CDR3 is 16 residues. CDR1 is GTSNPN and CDR2 is SVGIG in the germline V gene (reference sequence). The CDR3 spells CAWSSGTGFMNTEAFF. The CDR3 DNA reads as TGTGCCTGGAGTTCTGGGACAGGATTTATGAACACTGAAGCTTTCTTT.

The chain combines TRBV6-5 with TRBJ2-7; D is perhaps TRBD2 (6 bases). The CDR3 is made up of 16 amino acids. V lost 2 bases to trimming and J lost 2 bases, with 16 bases between them. CDR1 and CDR2 from the germline V gene are MNHEY and SVGAGI. The CDR3 spells CASSYRGAGLTYEQYF. Written as DNA, the CDR3 is TGTGCCAGCAGTTACCGCGGGGCTGGCTTAACCTACGAGCAGTACTTC.

The rearrangement joins TRBV4-1 to TRBJ1-4, with D unclear. Germline assignment: CDR1 MGHRA and CDR2 YSYEKL. The V end was cut by 0 bases, the J end by 12 bases, with 8 bases between. CDR3 length equals 12 residues. The CDR3 reads CASSQESSELFF. Here the CDR3 DNA reads TGCGCCAGCAGCCAAGAATCGTCCGAACTGTTTTTT.